This is a list of T cell receptor beta chains from one sample in a study of blood T cell repertoires in COVID-19. Using immunoSEQ multiplex PCR, the repertoire was profiled, and TCRdb retains in-frame clones only, with some absent. This sample yields about 14,000 clones, of which 70% to 85% are seen a single time; approximately 25% belongs to the top ten. Sequencing used peripheral blood. The receptors originated from a woman aged 45 to 65 with active or convalescent COVID-19. The conserved cysteine and the conserved F or W are not part of the CDR3 here.

V gene | CDR3 protein
TRBV12-3/TRBV12-4 | ASSLSANYGYT
TRBV6-5 | ASSRQNYGYT
TRBV29-1 | SVEVLAGGTRDTQY
TRBV11-2 | ASSPFRSSSYEQY
TRBV7-9 | ASSPGTTNEKLF
TRBV28 | ASSRRRPEAF
TRBV4-2 | ASSQLTASGVTGELF
TRBV13 | ASSQGAQPQH
TRBV27 | ASSLSGGEYEQY
TRBV7-9 | ASSLGAGTGRLLGYT
TRBV19 | ASSRNGQGPNTEAF
TRBV27 | ASSLSNTGFHGYT
TRBV7-6 | ASSLAFGVGGGYEQY
TRBV5-1 | ASSPRTQDTGELF
TRBV27 | ASSLSPFASSQEQY
TRBV5-6 | ASRVAGVYNEQF
TRBV7-8 | ASRDRGRNEQF
TRBV10-3 | AISERAGAVYNEQF
TRBV5-1 | ASSFSGGDHEQY
TRBV4-2 | ASSQDMNTEAF
TRBV19 | ASSIGTGAHQPQH
TRBV5-1 | ASSLGQGLFHEKLF
TRBV5-1 | ASSLGEGRRNEQY
TRBV15 | ATSKTRSQPQH
TRBV28 | ASRADWGPSYEQY
TRBV15 | ATSTLGQVGNGDQY
TRBV27 | ASSMTSGPYNEQF
TRBV24-1 | ATSDLRDSGDEQY
TRBV13 | ASSWRPGQEAGELF
TRBV30 | ARSGGFLGQF
TRBV10-3 | AISVSGQGSTYEQY
TRBV5-4 | ASSPWDGESSYNSPLH
TRBV5-4 | ASSIAGGLEETQY
TRBV27 | ASSFGLPGEKLF